This TCR beta chain was retrieved from a study of lymphopenia after photon versus proton radiotherapy. The study's findings and limits: Better survival with proton therapy was suggested as possible, not demonstrated. Under photons, naive T cells and diversity fell while effector/memory populations rose. In patients who died, overall survival fell as post-nadir TCR diversity dropped more. After lymphocyte nadir, photon-treated repertoires showed oligoclonal expansion, especially CD8+ Temra.

The count of this clone is one. Its specificity is unknown. Profiled with immunoSEQ multiplex PCR; TCRdb holds only in-frame clones, not every one. The sample lists approximately 65,000 clones; approximately 91% were seen once. V was shortened by 9 bases and J by 1 base, with 15 bases between the two germline ends. The germline gives CDR1 MNHNS, CDR2 SASEGT. The CDR3 is 15 amino acids. The V gene is TRBV6-1, the J gene TRBJ2-2, with unresolved D. The input for sequencing was peripheral blood, taken from a patient treated with photon-based radiotherapy. This TCR came from an older woman with pancreatic cancer. In DNA form, the CDR3 reads TGTGCCAGTCGCTCGGCGGAGAGGAACACCGGGGAGCTGTTTTTT. It yields the protein CASRSAERNTGELFF.